The 14 T cell receptor beta chains presented below share a single source sample, sequenced in a study of T cell repertoires in cytomegalovirus infection. Their antigens are not known. TCRdb recomputed calls from the reads with MiXCR, one row per CDR3 protein. The sample has approximately 350,000 distinct CDR3 sequences; about 32% are singletons. The specimen comprised cultured PBMCs, sampled from culture after CMV antigen stimulation. The receptors come from a human donor in good health (CMV status not recorded). Some clones in this sample may be carry-over from other donors' samples.

In its sample, this clonotype was seen a few times. This chain connects TRBV12-3 or TRBV12-4 to TRBJ1-1; no firm D call. V lost 3 bases and J 5 bases, leaving 10 bases between the germline ends. This CDR3 has 13 residues. In nucleotides, the CDR3 is TGTGCCAGCAGTTTTGGCCGGATGACTGAAGCTTTCTTT. Its translation: CASSFGRMTEAFF.

This clonotype has a handful of counts. The chain has TRBV10-1 and TRBJ2-3, with 7 bases fitting TRBD2. CDR1 is WNHNN and CDR2 is SYGVQD in the germline V gene (reference sequence). This CDR3 contains 21 residues. The V and J ends lost 6 bases and 0 bases, in that order; junction bases with no gene match: 24. The CDR3 DNA reads as TGCGCCAGCAGCGGTCAGCCCCGGGACTACGGCTTAAGAGGAAGCACAGATACGCAGTATTTT. Translating gives CASSGQPRDYGLRGSTDTQYF.

This chain connects TRBV27 to TRBJ2-7, with D perhaps TRBD1 (6 bases). Germline CDR1 MNHEY, CDR2 SMNVEV (reference sequence). This CDR3 has 18 residues. Trimming removed 2 bases at V and 2 bases at J, with 22 bases between. CDR3 protein: CASSLGPAFRGITYEQYF. CDR3 bases: TGTGCCAGCAGTTTAGGCCCCGCTTTCAGGGGAATCACCTACGAGCAGTACTTC.

The chain recombines TRBV3-1 with TRBJ1-1, with a tentative D call TRBD1 (6 bases). V dropped 2 bases and J dropped 11 bases, with 18 bases sitting between them. The V gene's germline CDR1 is LGHDT and CDR2 YNNKEL (reference sequence). The CDR3 extends over 14 amino acids. The CDR3 protein is CASSQLVGGRGAFF. The CDR3 nucleotides read TGTGCCAGCAGCCAACTTGTCGGGGGCCGAGGTGCTTTCTTT.

The chain combines TRBV7-9 with TRBJ1-1, with a possible D match to TRBD1 (6 bases). The V end lost 5 bases, the J end lost 7 bases, and 20 bases lay between the germline ends. Germline lookup yields CDR1 SEHNR and CDR2 FQNEAQ (reference sequence). This CDR3 comprises 15 residues. The chain's CDR3 is CASSARGHGDREAFF. In DNA, the CDR3 is TGTGCCAGCAGCGCCCGGGGGCACGGGGATCGTGAAGCTTTCTTT. Using reference TRBV7-9 and TRBJ1-1 for the parts outside the CDR3, the full variable domain is DTGVSQNPRHKITKRGQNVTFRCDPISEHNRLYWYRQTLGQGPEFLTYFQNEAQLEKSRLLSDRFSAERPKGSFSTLEIQRTEQGDSAMYLCASSARGHGDREAFFGQGTRLTVV.

This chain uses TRBV19 with TRBJ1-2, with 7 bases aligning to TRBD1. Germline CDR1 and CDR2: LNHDA and SQIVND (reference sequence). The CDR3 is made up of 14 amino acids. V trimming: 3 bases; J trimming: 8 bases; junction bases outside the gene matches: 9. The CDR3 DNA sequence: TGTGCCAGTAGTATCCAGGGACAGCGAGGCGGCTACACCTTC. Translated, it gives CASSIQGQRGGYTF.

This chain uses TRBV12-5 with TRBJ2-7; 9 bases map to TRBD1. Germline lookup yields CDR1 LGHNT and CDR2 FRNRAP. The CDR3 runs to 13 residues. V gave up 6 bases and J gave up 6 bases; unmatched junction bases: 6. The CDR3: CASGAGTGSEQYV. In nucleotides, the CDR3 is TGTGCTAGTGGGGCCGGGACAGGGTCCGAGCAGTACGTC.

This clonotype turned up a few times. This chain connects TRBV19 to TRBJ1-2; D remains unclear. There are 14 residues in the CDR3. Germline CDR1 reads LNHDA; CDR2 reads SQIVND (reference sequence). With 6 bases removed from V and 3 bases from J, the gap between germline ends came to 14 bases. CDR3 DNA sequence: TGTGCCAGTAGGCGGAGAGTGGAGGACTATGGCTACACCTTC. This codes for CASRRRVEDYGYTF. Supplemented by reference TRBV19 and TRBJ1-2, the full variable domain reads DGGITQSPKYLFRKEGQNVTLSCEQNLNHDAMYWYRQDPGQGLRLIYYSQIVNDFQKGDIAEGYSVSREKKESFPLTVTSAQKNPTAFYLCASRRRVEDYGYTFGSGTRLTVV.

In its sample, this clonotype was seen many times. The gene calls are TRBV7-2 and TRBJ1-2; TRBD1 matches 7 bases. The V gene's germline CDR1 is SGHTA and CDR2 FQGNSA. V lost 5 bases, J lost 2 bases, and 5 bases stayed unmatched. The CDR3 extends over 14 amino acids. CDR3 loop: CASSRRTGNYGYTF. As DNA, the CDR3 is TGTGCCAGCAGCCGTCGGACAGGCAACTATGGCTACACCTTC.

This rearrangement joins TRBV4-3 to TRBJ1-2; tentative D call: TRBD1 (5 bases). Trimming shortened V by 6 bases and J by 6 bases, and 20 bases separated the two germline ends. This CDR3 spans 15 amino acids. Germline assignment: CDR1 LGHNA and CDR2 YSLEER. The CDR3 DNA reads as TGCGCCAGCAGGCGTGATCCCGGGACGGAGGATGGCTACACCTTC. The encoded protein is CASRRDPGTEDGYTF.

The V gene is TRBV19, the J gene TRBJ1-1; D ambiguous. The germline CDR1 and CDR2 sequences are LNHDA and SQIVND (reference sequence). Deletions cut 5 bases from V and 0 bases from J, with 13 bases between. This CDR3 contains 15 residues. The CDR3 is CASSARARMNTEAFF. The CDR3 DNA sequence: TGTGCCAGTAGTGCTAGGGCGCGGATGAACACTGAAGCTTTCTTT.

This chain uses TRBV15 with TRBJ1-2; a weak D match, TRBD1 (6 bases). The length of the CDR3 is 14 residues. V was cut by 0 bases and J by 7 bases, with 12 bases left in between. Per the germline V gene, CDR1 is LNHNV and CDR2 is YYDKDF (reference sequence). This CDR3 reads CATSREQGWSGYTF. CDR3 nucleotide sequence: TGTGCCACCAGCAGAGAGCAGGGGTGGAGTGGCTACACCTTC. Complete variable domain (other parts from reference TRBV15 and TRBJ1-2): DAMVIQNPRYQVTQFGKPVTLSCSQTLNHNVMYWYQQKSSQAPKLLFHYYDKDFNNEADTPDNFQSRRPNTSFCFLDIRSPGLGDTAMYLCATSREQGWSGYTFGSGTRLTVV.

The V and J genes are TRBV7-9 and TRBJ2-1, with D unclear. Germline CDR1 SEHNR, CDR2 FQNEAQ (reference sequence). The CDR3 is 12 residues long. Trimming removed 5 bases from V and 5 bases from J, with 7 bases in between. In DNA form, the CDR3 reads TGTGCCAGCAGCCCGCAGAACAATGAGCAGTTCTTC. This encodes CASSPQNNEQFF.

This chain uses TRBV7-9 with TRBJ2-2; TRBD2 aligns across 14 bases. Trimming removed 5 bases from V and 4 bases from J; junction bases left unmatched: 6. The CDR3 covers 17 residues. CDR1 SEHNR and CDR2 FQNEAQ come from the germline V gene (reference sequence). The CDR3 DNA follows: TGTGCCAGCAGCCTTCCGGGACTAGCGGGAGTCACCGGGGAGCTGTTTTTT. It translates to CASSLPGLAGVTGELFF.